Reported below is one T cell receptor beta chain. This sample was taken from a study of radiotherapy plus CTLA-4 blockade in lung cancer. The V gene lost 0 bases and the J gene lost 7 bases, with 8 bases spanning the gap. CDR3 size: 13 residues. Germline CDR1 is SGHDT and CDR2 is YYEEEE. Data came from immunoSEQ multiplex PCR; TCRdb stores just in-frame clones and leaves some out. The sample consists of more than 90,000 clones, about 86% of them appearing once. Patients had chemo-refractory metastatic non-small-cell lung cancer and received focal radiation plus CTLA-4 blockade that used ipilimumab. Sequenced here: peripheral blood, sampled from a patient treated with radiotherapy plus ipilimumab. This TCR derives from a human donor with non-small cell lung cancer that progressed on radiotherapy plus ipilimumab. This sequence joins TRBV5-6 and TRBJ1-3; weak D call: TRBD1 (5 bases). The CDR3 here is CASSLAGGNTIYF. The CDR3 DNA sequence: TGTGCCAGCAGCTTGGCCGGGGGGAACACCATATATTTT.